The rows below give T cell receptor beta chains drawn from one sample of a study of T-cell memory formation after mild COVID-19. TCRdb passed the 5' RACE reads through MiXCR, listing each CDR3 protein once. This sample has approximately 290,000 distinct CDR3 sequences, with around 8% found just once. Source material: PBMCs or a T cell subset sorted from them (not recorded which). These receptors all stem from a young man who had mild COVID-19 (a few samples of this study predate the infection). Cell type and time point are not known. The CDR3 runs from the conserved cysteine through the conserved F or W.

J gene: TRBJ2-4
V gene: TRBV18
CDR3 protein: CASSPRQEDIQYF

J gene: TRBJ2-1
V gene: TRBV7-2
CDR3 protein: CASSLGGGLKNEQFF

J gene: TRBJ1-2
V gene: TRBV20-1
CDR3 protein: CSASGSARGAGGYTF

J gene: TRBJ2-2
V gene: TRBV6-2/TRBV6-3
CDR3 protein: CASSYSAGGTGELFF

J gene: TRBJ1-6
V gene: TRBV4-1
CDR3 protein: CASSPRADNSPLHF

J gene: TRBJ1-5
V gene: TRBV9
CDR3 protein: CASNPGDSNQPQHF

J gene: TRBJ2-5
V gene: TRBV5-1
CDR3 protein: CASSSPNRYQETQYF

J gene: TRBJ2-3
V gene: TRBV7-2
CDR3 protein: CASTRGAGSTDTQYF

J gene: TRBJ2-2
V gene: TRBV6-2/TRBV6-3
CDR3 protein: CASSYSGTGYGELFF

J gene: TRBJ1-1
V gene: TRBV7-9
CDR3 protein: CASSGGVESLNTEAFF

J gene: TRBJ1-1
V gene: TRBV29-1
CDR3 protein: CSVEGKWDPLNTEAFF

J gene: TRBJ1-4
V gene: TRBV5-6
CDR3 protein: CASSFLSRDGEKLFF

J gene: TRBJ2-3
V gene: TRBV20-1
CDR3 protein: CSVTPSGLQYF

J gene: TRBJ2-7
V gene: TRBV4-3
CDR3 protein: CASSQDRTGNMGEQYF

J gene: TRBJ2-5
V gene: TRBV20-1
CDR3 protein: CSARYTETQYF

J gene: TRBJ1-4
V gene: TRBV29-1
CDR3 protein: CSATTGSNEKLFF

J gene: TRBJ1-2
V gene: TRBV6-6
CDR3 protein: CASGRGVAYGYTF

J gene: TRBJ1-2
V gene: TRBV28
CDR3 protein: CASSLWEGTTNYGYTF

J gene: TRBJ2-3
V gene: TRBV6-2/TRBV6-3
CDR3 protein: CASGTSGGDTQYF

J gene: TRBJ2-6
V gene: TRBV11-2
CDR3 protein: CASSPGTGANVLTF

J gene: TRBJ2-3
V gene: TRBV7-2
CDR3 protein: CASSLGPTGGTDTQYF

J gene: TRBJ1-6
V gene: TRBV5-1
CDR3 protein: CASSSGQGSYNSPLHF

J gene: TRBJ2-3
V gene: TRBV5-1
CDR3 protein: CASSLWGQSDYTQYF

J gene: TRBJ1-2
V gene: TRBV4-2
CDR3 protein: CASSTLTGARGNYGYTF

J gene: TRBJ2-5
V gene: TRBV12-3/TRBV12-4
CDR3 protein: CASSLFQETQYF

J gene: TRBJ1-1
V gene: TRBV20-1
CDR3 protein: CSARDTANTEAFF

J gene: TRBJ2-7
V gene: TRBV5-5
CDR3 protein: CASSSGPSSSYEQYF

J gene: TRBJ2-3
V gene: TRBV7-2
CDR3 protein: CASRGLANTDTQYF

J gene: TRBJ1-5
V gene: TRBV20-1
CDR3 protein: CSASSGVGNQPQHF

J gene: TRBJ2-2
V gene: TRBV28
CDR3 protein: CATEKPGLQGKGGELFF

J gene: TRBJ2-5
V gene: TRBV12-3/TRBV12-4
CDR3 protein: CASSGGGEGGRETQYF

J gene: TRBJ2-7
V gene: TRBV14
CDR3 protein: CASSPLADGHEQYF

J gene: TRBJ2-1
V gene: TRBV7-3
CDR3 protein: CASSPRASGGASYNEQFF

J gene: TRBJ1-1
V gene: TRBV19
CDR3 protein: CASSMPQTEAFF

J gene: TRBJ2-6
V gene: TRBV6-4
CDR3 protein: CASSQFLGANVLTF

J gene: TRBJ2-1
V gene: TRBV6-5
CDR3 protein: CASSYDFYNEQFF

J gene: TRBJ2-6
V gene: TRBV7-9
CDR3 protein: CASGTSAGANVLTF

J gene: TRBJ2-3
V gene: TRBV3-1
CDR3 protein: CASSLTGVVVYF

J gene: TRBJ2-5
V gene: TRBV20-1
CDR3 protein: CSRGAGQETQYF

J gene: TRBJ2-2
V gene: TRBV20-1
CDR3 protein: CSARSQRGTGELFF